Listed below are T cell receptor beta chains from one sample, sequenced in a study of CD8 T cells in Susac syndrome. Each CDR3 protein is one row after TCRdb ran MiXCR on the immunoSEQ multiplex PCR reads. Here the sample spans nearly 110,000 distinct CDR3 sequences, around 94% being singletons. Input material: CD8+ T cells from PBMCs. The receptors here all came from a human donor with Susac syndrome. The CDR3 runs from the conserved cysteine through the conserved F or W. Fields, in order: clone size, D gene, J gene, V gene, CDR3 DNA, CDR3 protein. D genes are given only for firm matches. Rows may omit the clone size; those that give it use once, few, many or a size class.

size: NA; D: NA; J: TRBJ2-5; V: TRBV6-6; DNA: TGTGCCAGCAGTTACCCTAGAGGGGGGATAGAGACCCAGTACTTC; CDR3: CASSYPRGGIETQYF
size: NA; D: NA; J: TRBJ2-1; V: TRBV9; DNA: TGTGCCAGCAGCGTAGAATCTAATCCCAATGAGCAGTTCTTC; CDR3: CASSVESNPNEQFF
size: NA; D: NA; J: TRBJ2-5; V: TRBV7-9; DNA: TGTGCCAGCAGCCAGAACCGGGCATTAGAGACCCAGTACTTC; CDR3: CASSQNRALETQYF
size: NA; D: NA; J: TRBJ1-5; V: TRBV7-9; DNA: TGTGCCAGCAGCTCCGCCGAATGGAGCAATCAGCCCCAGCATTTT; CDR3: CASSSAEWSNQPQHF
size: NA; D: TRBD2; J: TRBJ2-5; V: TRBV3-1; DNA: TGTGCCAGCAGCCGCCCGCGGGGGGACCAAGAGACCCAGTACTTC; CDR3: CASSRPRGDQETQYF
size: NA; D: NA; J: TRBJ2-6; V: TRBV7-9; DNA: TGTGCCAGCAGCTTTTCCTCGAGCTCTGGGGCCAACGTCCTGACTTTC; CDR3: CASSFSSSSGANVLTF
size: NA; D: TRBD2; J: TRBJ2-1; V: TRBV20-1; DNA: TGCAGTGCTAGGGAGCGGGGGGACACCTACAATGAGCAGTTCTTC; CDR3: CSARERGDTYNEQFF
size: once; D: NA; J: TRBJ2-7; V: TRBV3-1; DNA: TGTGCCAGCACCACCGGGGCCGGAGACGAGCAGTACTTC; CDR3: CASTTGAGDEQYF
size: once; D: NA; J: TRBJ1-2; V: TRBV29-1; DNA: TGCAGCCCCGGGGAAGGGGTCGATGGCTACACCTTC; CDR3: CSPGEGVDGYTF
size: NA; D: NA; J: TRBJ1-1; V: TRBV7-9; DNA: TGTGCCAGCAGCTTAGTAAAAGGGGTAAATGAAGCTTTCTTT; CDR3: CASSLVKGVNEAFF
size: NA; D: NA; J: TRBJ1-1; V: TRBV11-2; DNA: TGTGCCAGCAGCTTAACCCCCTCCGGAGGGGCTGAAGCTTTCTTT; CDR3: CASSLTPSGGAEAFF
size: NA; D: TRBD1; J: TRBJ2-7; V: TRBV9; DNA: TGTGCCAGCAGCGTAGGTGACAGGGGGTACGAGCAGTACTTC; CDR3: CASSVGDRGYEQYF
size: NA; D: TRBD1; J: TRBJ1-5; V: TRBV24-1; DNA: TGTGCCACCAGTGACGCTACAGGGGGAGACCAGCATTTT; CDR3: CATSDATGGDQHF
size: NA; D: NA; J: TRBJ2-7; V: TRBV29-1; DNA: TGCAGCGTAGTGGCGGACAAGACCTACGAGCAGTACTTC; CDR3: CSVVADKTYEQYF
size: NA; D: NA; J: TRBJ1-2; V: TRBV29-1; DNA: TGCAGCGTTGAGGACAGAGTAGGCTACACCTTC; CDR3: CSVEDRVGYTF
size: once; D: NA; J: TRBJ1-1; V: TRBV4-1; DNA: TGCGCCAGCAGCCAAGGGACCGCGGGGGATAACACTGAAGCTTTCTTT; CDR3: CASSQGTAGDNTEAFF
size: NA; D: NA; J: TRBJ2-7; V: TRBV19; DNA: TGTGCCATTGTGGGGCTACCCTACGAGCAGTACTTC; CDR3: CAIVGLPYEQYF
size: NA; D: TRBD1; J: TRBJ2-5; V: TRBV9; DNA: TGTGCCAGCAGCGCGGACAGGGGTTGGAAGACCCAGTACTTC; CDR3: CASSADRGWKTQYF
size: NA; D: NA; J: TRBJ2-7; V: TRBV18; DNA: TGTGCCAGCTCACCAAAGCAGGGGGGGCCCTACGAGCAGTACTTC; CDR3: CASSPKQGGPYEQYF
size: NA; D: TRBD2; J: TRBJ2-3; V: TRBV29-1; DNA: TGCAGCGTTGTGCCTAGCGGTAATACGCAGTATTTT; CDR3: CSVVPSGNTQYF
size: NA; D: NA; J: TRBJ1-1; V: TRBV9; DNA: TGTGCCAGCAGCGTAGTTGGAGACGCGGACACTGAAGCTTTCTTT; CDR3: CASSVVGDADTEAFF
size: NA; D: TRBD2; J: TRBJ2-5; V: TRBV27; DNA: TGTGCCAGCAGTTTATACGGGTTTGACGGGGGGGCCCGAGAGACCCAGTACTTC; CDR3: CASSLYGFDGGARETQYF
size: NA; D: NA; J: TRBJ2-1; V: TRBV20-1; DNA: TGCAGTGCCCCCTCCGATGAGCAGTTCTTC; CDR3: CSAPSDEQFF
size: NA; D: TRBD1; J: TRBJ2-1; V: TRBV14; DNA: TGTGCCAGCAGCAGACCGGGACAGGGGCGCGGTGAGCAGTTCTTC; CDR3: CASSRPGQGRGEQFF
size: NA; D: NA; J: TRBJ1-1; V: TRBV19; DNA: TGTGCCAGTAGTATAGGGAGCTGGACTGAAGCTTTCTTT; CDR3: CASSIGSWTEAFF
size: NA; D: NA; J: TRBJ2-7; V: TRBV14; DNA: TGTGCCAGCAGCCCCTCTACTCAGTGGGACAACTCCTACGAGCAGTACTTC; CDR3: CASSPSTQWDNSYEQYF
size: NA; D: NA; J: TRBJ2-2; V: TRBV9; DNA: TGTGCCAGCAGCGTCGCCCGGGTTTACACCGGGGAGCTGTTTTTT; CDR3: CASSVARVYTGELFF
size: NA; D: NA; J: TRBJ2-3; V: TRBV29-1; DNA: TGCAGCGCTGATCCGGAATCAGATACGCAGTATTTT; CDR3: CSADPESDTQYF
size: NA; D: TRBD2; J: TRBJ2-7; V: TRBV13; DNA: TGTGCCAGCAGCCAAAGTCCACCGGGACTAGCGGCCTACGAGCAGTACTTC; CDR3: CASSQSPPGLAAYEQYF
size: NA; D: NA; J: TRBJ1-1; V: TRBV25-1; DNA: TGTGCCAGCGCTCGAGGGACTGAAGCTTTCTTT; CDR3: CASARGTEAFF
size: NA; D: NA; J: TRBJ1-2; V: TRBV7-9; DNA: TGTGCCAGCAGCTTAGCTCCCCACATCTATGGCTACACCTTC; CDR3: CASSLAPHIYGYTF
size: NA; D: TRBD2; J: TRBJ2-2; V: TRBV29-1; DNA: TGCAGCGTTGAGTGGTGGGATGGGGGGGCGAACACCGGGGAGCTGTTTTTT; CDR3: CSVEWWDGGANTGELFF
size: NA; D: TRBD2; J: TRBJ2-1; V: TRBV5-4; DNA: TGTGCCAGCAGCTTGGAAGTAGCGGGGAATGAGCAGTTCTTC; CDR3: CASSLEVAGNEQFF
size: NA; D: TRBD1; J: TRBJ1-2; V: TRBV7-9; DNA: TGTGCCAGCAGCCTAAGTGGACAGGGGAAGACCTTC; CDR3: CASSLSGQGKTF
size: NA; D: TRBD1; J: TRBJ1-6; V: TRBV20-1; DNA: TGCAGTGCCCCGGACAGGACCCTCTATAATTCACCCCTCCACTTT; CDR3: CSAPDRTLYNSPLHF
size: NA; D: NA; J: TRBJ2-7; V: TRBV20-1; DNA: TGCAGTGCTTCAACTTCGTACGAGCAGTACTTC; CDR3: CSASTSYEQYF
size: NA; D: TRBD1; J: TRBJ2-2; V: TRBV4-3; DNA: TGCGCCAGCAGCCCTGGGACAGCCACCGGGGAGCTGTTTTTT; CDR3: CASSPGTATGELFF
size: NA; D: NA; J: TRBJ2-2; V: TRBV24-1; DNA: TGTGCCACCGGACGGGACACCGGGGAGCTGTTTTTT; CDR3: CATGRDTGELFF
size: once; D: NA; J: TRBJ2-1; V: TRBV13; DNA: TGTGCCAGCAGAGGGGGGTGGAATGAGCAGTTCTTC; CDR3: CASRGGWNEQFF
size: NA; D: NA; J: TRBJ2-1; V: TRBV19; DNA: TGTGCCAGTAGTACCTACTCCGGGACCCCCCGGGACAATGAGCAGTTCTTC; CDR3: CASSTYSGTPRDNEQFF
size: few; D: TRBD1; J: TRBJ2-5; V: TRBV27; DNA: TGTGCCAGCAGTTTGGGGACAGAAGAGACCCAGTACTTC; CDR3: CASSLGTEETQYF
size: NA; D: NA; J: TRBJ1-6; V: TRBV20-1; DNA: TGCAGTGCTAGAGAGACAGTTAGCTCCTATAATTCACCCCTCCACTTT; CDR3: CSARETVSSYNSPLHF
size: NA; D: TRBD1; J: TRBJ2-7; V: TRBV7-8; DNA: TGTGCCAGCAGCTCGCGGACAGGGAGCCCCTACGAGCAGTACTTC; CDR3: CASSSRTGSPYEQYF
size: NA; D: NA; J: TRBJ1-6; V: TRBV10-3; DNA: TGTGCCATGGGACGTTCACCCCTCCACTTT; CDR3: CAMGRSPLHF
size: NA; D: NA; J: TRBJ2-7; V: TRBV7-3; DNA: TGTGCCAGCAGCCCCGGGCTCTCCCACGAGCAGTACTTC; CDR3: CASSPGLSHEQYF
size: NA; D: NA; J: TRBJ2-2; V: TRBV6-2/TRBV6-3; DNA: TGTGCCAGCAGTCCGGACCCTTGGGGCGGGGAGCTGTTTTTT; CDR3: CASSPDPWGGELFF
size: NA; D: NA; J: TRBJ1-2; V: TRBV20-1; DNA: TGCAGTGCTAGAGATCGTAGACTCGACGGCTACACCTTC; CDR3: CSARDRRLDGYTF
size: NA; D: TRBD1; J: TRBJ2-7; V: TRBV5-1; DNA: TGCGCCAGCAGCTTGGTCTTTTCAGGGGGTGACGAGCAGTACTTC; CDR3: CASSLVFSGGDEQYF
size: NA; D: TRBD2; J: TRBJ2-1; V: TRBV20-1; DNA: TGCAGTGCTAGAGATCGCCACCGACTAGCCCCTGGCAATGAGCAGTTCTTC; CDR3: CSARDRHRLAPGNEQFF
size: NA; D: NA; J: TRBJ2-7; V: TRBV20-1; DNA: TGCAGTGCCCAGGACCCCAACATAGACGAGCAGTACTTC; CDR3: CSAQDPNIDEQYF
size: NA; D: NA; J: TRBJ1-5; V: TRBV6-6; DNA: TGTGCCAGCAGTTACGAGGCCAATCAGCCCCAGCATTTT; CDR3: CASSYEANQPQHF
size: NA; D: NA; J: TRBJ1-1; V: TRBV4-2; DNA: TGTGCCAGCAGCCAAGATGTCAGTGGCACTGAAGCTTTCTTT; CDR3: CASSQDVSGTEAFF
size: NA; D: NA; J: TRBJ2-2; V: TRBV9; DNA: TGTGCCAGCAGCGTAGAAATCACCGGGGAGCTGTTTTTT; CDR3: CASSVEITGELFF
size: NA; D: NA; J: TRBJ2-7; V: TRBV5-1; DNA: TGCGCCAGCAGCTTACCCCCGGAGGGAGCCTACGAGCAGTACTTC; CDR3: CASSLPPEGAYEQYF
size: NA; D: NA; J: TRBJ1-5; V: TRBV20-1; DNA: TGCAGTGCTCCCCCGGCAGGCAGCAATCAGCCCCAGCATTTT; CDR3: CSAPPAGSNQPQHF
size: NA; D: NA; J: TRBJ2-1; V: TRBV4-3; DNA: TGCGCCAGCAGCCAAGAGCTACAGGGTGGCCCCGATGAGCAGTTCTTC; CDR3: CASSQELQGGPDEQFF
size: NA; D: NA; J: TRBJ2-1; V: TRBV12-5; DNA: TGTGCTAGTGGTTTGTTAAATGAGCAGTTCTTC; CDR3: CASGLLNEQFF